This entry lists 32 T cell receptor beta chains sequenced from one sample in a study of shared clonotypes between healthy human individuals. TCRdb's copy holds only in-frame clones and misses some; the assay was immunoSEQ multiplex PCR. Of under 1,100,000 clones in the sample, more than 75% were seen once. Sequenced input: memory CD4+ T cells from PBMCs. Subset indicated: CD45RA-negative fraction. Receptors originate from a man between 18 and 29 years old in good health. Some clones in this sample may be carry-over from other donors' samples.

About this clone: Other nucleotide sequences in the sample specify the same CDR3. The V gene is TRBV29-1, the J gene TRBJ2-5; a possible D gene is TRBD1 (5 bases). Germline V CDR1 and CDR2: SQVTM, ANQGSEA. This CDR3 has 12 residues. V was pared by 4 bases and J by 5 bases, with 11 bases between. The CDR3 region is CSVAGAEETQYF. The DNA of the CDR3 is TGCAGCGTTGCTGGGGCTGAGGAGACCCAGTACTTC.

Remarks on this clone: This could be a read error, since a much larger clone is one nucleotide away. The chain couples TRBV5-1 to TRBJ2-5; D may be TRBD1 or TRBD2 (5 bases each). V lost 4 bases and J 3 bases, leaving 13 bases between the germline ends. Looked up from germline, CDR1 is SGHRS and CDR2 is YFSETQ. The CDR3 is 14 amino acids. The CDR3 spells CASSGPGPKETQYF. The DNA for the CDR3 is TGCGCCAGCAGCGGGCCGGGACCTAAAGAGACCCAGTACTTC.

The gene calls are TRBV18 and TRBJ2-3; unclear D gene. Trimming pared 3 bases from V and 2 bases from J, leaving 9 bases between. This CDR3 has 14 residues. From germline, CDR1 is KGHSH and CDR2 LQKENI. The CDR3 region is CASSPSTSTDTQYF. In DNA form, the CDR3 reads TGTGCCAGCTCACCCTCGACCTCCACAGATACGCAGTATTTT. The entire variable domain, with the rest obtained from reference TRBV18 and TRBJ2-3, is as follows: NAGVMQNPRHLVRRRGQEARLRCSPMKGHSHVYWYRQLPEEGLKFMVYLQKENIIDESGMPKERFSAEFPKEGPSILRIQQVVRGDSAAYFCASSPSTSTDTQYFGPGTRLTVL.

CDR3 in amino acids: CSVRRQGGEQYF. Written as DNA, the CDR3 is TGCAGCGTAAGAAGACAGGGAGGGGAGCAGTACTTC. V is TRBV29-1 and J is TRBJ2-7, with D possibly being TRBD1 or TRBD2 (7 bases each). V lost 6 bases, J lost 7 bases, and 16 bases lay in between. Per the germline V gene, CDR1 is SQVTM and CDR2 is ANQGSEA. The CDR3 is 12 amino acids.

J is TRBJ2-3 and V is TRBV7-2, with D perhaps TRBD1 (6 bases). Between the trimmed V and J ends, which lost 2 bases and 2 bases, there was a span of 17 bases. The CDR3 length is 17 residues. CDR1 is SGHTA, CDR2 FQGNSA, per germline. The CDR3 bases are TGTGCCAGCAGCTTACACTATCCCCAGGGGAACACAGATACGCAGTATTTT. Its protein is CASSLHYPQGNTDTQYF.

A word on this clone: This sample includes further DNA sequences coding for the same CDR3. CDR3 in amino acids: CASSYSSVSNQPQHF. CDR3 nucleotides: TGTGCCAGCAGTTACTCCTCGGTTTCCAATCAGCCCCAGCATTTT. The chain combines TRBV6-5 with TRBJ1-5; D unclear. The CDR3 contains 15 residues. Germline CDR1 and CDR2: MNHEY and SVGAGI. V was trimmed by 0 bases and J by 3 bases, leaving 9 bases between them.

The chain employs TRBV28 and TRBJ2-3, with 10 nucleotides matching TRBD2. This CDR3 is 15 amino acids long. Per the germline V gene, CDR1 is MDHEN and CDR2 is SYDVKM. V lost 6 bases to trimming and J lost 1 base; unmatched junction nucleotides: 4. The CDR3 protein is CASSPTSGGTDTQYF. CDR3 nucleotide sequence: TGTGCCAGCAGCCCCACTAGCGGGGGCACAGATACGCAGTATTTT.

This rearrangement joins TRBV7-8 to TRBJ2-5, with 10 positions matching TRBD2. Per germline, CDR1 SGHVS and CDR2 FQNEAQ. V lost 7 bases to trimming and J lost 7 bases; unmatched junction nucleotides: 9. The CDR3 sequence is 14 residues long. CDR3 DNA sequence: TGTGCCAGCAACCAGCGGGAGGGCCCAGGGACCCAGTACTTC. Encoded protein: CASNQREGPGTQYF.

Turning to this clone: The CDR3 ends on some other residue instead of the conserved phenylalanine or tryptophan, so this is likely a read error. The rearrangement links TRBV7-8 to TRBJ2-7; the match to TRBD2 covers 12 bases. The length of the CDR3 is 14 residues. The germline CDR1 and CDR2 sequences are SGHVS and FQNEAQ. Trimming took 5 bases from V and 7 from J; bases not matched to a gene: 6. The CDR3 sequence is CASSGGLAGKEQYS. The DNA of the CDR3 is TGTGCCAGCAGCGGGGGACTAGCGGGTAAAGAGCAGTACTCC.

V is TRBV19 and J is TRBJ1-5; D is perhaps TRBD1 (5 bases). V lost 4 bases to trimming and J lost 2 bases, with 18 bases between them. CDR3 length: 17 residues. The V gene's germline CDR1 is LNHDA and CDR2 SQIVND (reference sequence). The CDR3 loop reads CASSSTWNRGGNQPQHF. The CDR3 region has the DNA TGTGCCAGTAGTAGCACCTGGAATCGAGGGGGCAATCAGCCCCAGCATTTT.

A note on this clone: A far larger clone is off by one base, so a read error is likely. Within the sample, other DNA sequences also encode this same CDR3. V usage is TRBV7-2 and J usage is TRBJ2-5; D ambiguous. This CDR3 comprises 14 residues. V was clipped by 1 base and J by 1 base, with 7 bases between them. Germline V gene lookup returns CDR1 SGHTA and CDR2 FQGNSA. CDR3 residues: CASSLGQIQETQYF. Written as DNA, the CDR3 is TGTGCCAGCAGCTTAGGGCAGATCCAAGAGACCCAGTACTTC.

This clone was detected many times. The chain joins TRBV30 to TRBJ1-2; D call uncertain. V lost 2 bases and J 4 bases, leaving 11 bases between the germline ends. This CDR3 comprises 13 residues. Germline lookup yields CDR1 GTSNPN and CDR2 SVGIG (reference sequence). The CDR3 here is CAWSPGLSYGYTF. CDR3 DNA: TGTGCCTGGAGTCCTGGCTTAAGCTATGGCTACACCTTC.

This clone was seen only once. CDR3 region: CASSPTEQVPYGYTF. The CDR3 DNA follows: TGTGCCAGCTCACCTACGGAACAGGTTCCCTATGGCTACACCTTC. The chain employs TRBV18 and TRBJ1-2; perhaps TRBD1 as D (5 bases). The V gene's germline CDR1 is KGHSH and CDR2 LQKENI. Trimming removed 3 bases from V and 4 bases from J, with 15 bases in between. This CDR3 contains 15 residues. Drawing the rest from reference TRBV18 and TRBJ1-2, the complete variable domain is NAGVMQNPRHLVRRRGQEARLRCSPMKGHSHVYWYRQLPEEGLKFMVYLQKENIIDESGMPKERFSAEFPKEGPSILRIQQVVRGDSAAYFCASSPTEQVPYGYTFGSGTRLTVV.

The chain combines TRBV7-9 with TRBJ2-7; either TRBD1 or TRBD2 may supply D (5 bases each). V lost 5 bases to trimming and J lost 7 bases, with 18 bases between them. Per germline, CDR1 SEHNR and CDR2 FQNEAQ (reference sequence). This CDR3 is 14 amino acids long. The CDR3 sequence is CASSPGTSPGEQYF. Here the CDR3 DNA reads TGTGCCAGCAGCCCCGGGACCTCTCCGGGGGAGCAGTACTTC.

The chain couples TRBV6-1 to TRBJ1-1, with D unresolved. The V gene's germline CDR1 is MNHNS and CDR2 SASEGT. V lost 1 base to trimming and J lost 0 bases, with 3 bases between them. There are 13 residues in the CDR3. The CDR3 DNA reads TGTGCCAGCAGTGAAGGTCTGAACACTGAAGCTTTCTTT. This gives the protein CASSEGLNTEAFF.

This chain joins TRBV5-5 and TRBJ1-2, with TRBD1 identical over 9 bases. The V gene end was trimmed by 4 bases and the J gene end by 0 bases; junction bases not matched to a gene: 7. Germline CDR1 SGHKS, CDR2 YYEKEE (reference sequence). This CDR3 spans 16 amino acids. The CDR3 DNA reads as TGTGCCAGCAGCGCCCTTGGACAGGGGCCTAACTATGGCTACACCTTC. It yields the protein CASSALGQGPNYGYTF.

V is TRBV11-2 and J is TRBJ2-1, with D perhaps TRBD2 (6 bases). Germline CDR1 and CDR2: SGHAT and FQNNGV. This CDR3 has 16 residues. V lost 1 base, J lost 6 bases, and 16 bases lay in between. The DNA for the CDR3 is TGTGCCAGCAGCTTAGGTGGGTCCGGGGGTTTCAATGAGCAGTTCTTC. Residues: CASSLGGSGGFNEQFF.

The chain uses TRBV7-8 and TRBJ1-1, with a weak D call TRBD1 (6 bases). Germline CDR1 and CDR2: SGHVS and FQNEAQ. CDR3 length equals 13 residues. The germline V and J ends were trimmed by 3 bases and 3 bases, with 8 bases remaining between them. CDR3 protein: CASSFRTDTEAFF. The CDR3 nucleotides read TGTGCCAGCAGCTTTCGGACAGACACTGAAGCTTTCTTT.

This chain uses TRBV7-7 with TRBJ2-2, with TRBD2 matching over 8 bases. V lost 2 bases, J lost 6 bases, and 11 bases stayed unmatched. The CDR3 has 17 residues. CDR1 and CDR2 from the germline V gene are SSHAT and FNYEAQ (reference sequence). CDR3 sequence: CASSLLMERERPGELFF. For the CDR3, the DNA is TGTGCCAGCAGCTTATTAATGGAGCGGGAGCGTCCCGGGGAGCTGTTTTTT.

The genes are TRBV5-8 and TRBJ1-2; D is perhaps TRBD1 (6 bases). The CDR3 is made up of 16 amino acids. Germline V CDR1 and CDR2: SGHTS, YDEGEE. V shed 4 bases and J shed 5 bases, with 21 bases lying between them. The CDR3: CASSRYRVDRGYGYTF. CDR3 DNA sequence: TGTGCCAGCAGCAGATACAGGGTCGACCGGGGTTATGGCTACACCTTC. Looking up the rest from reference TRBV5-8 and TRBJ1-2 gives the full variable domain: EAGVTQSPTHLIKTRGQQATLRCSPISGHTSVYWYQQALGLGLQFLLWYDEGEERNRGNFPPRFSGRQFPNYSSELNVNALELEDSALYLCASSRYRVDRGYGYTFGSGTRLTVV.

Points on this clone: Mismatch with germline at one junction end may stem from a read error. This rearrangement joins TRBV5-4 to TRBJ1-1, with a possible D match to TRBD1 (5 bases). CDR3 length equals 14 residues. The germline gives CDR1 SGHNT, CDR2 YYREEE (reference sequence). The CDR3 spells CASSQDERGTEAFF. The CDR3 region has the DNA TGCGCCAGCAGCCAAGATGAAAGGGGTACTGAAGCTTTCTTT.

The V gene is TRBV30, the J gene TRBJ1-3; D is possibly TRBD1 (6 bases). The CDR3 is 14 amino acids. With 4 bases removed from V and 1 base from J, the gap between germline ends came to 11 bases. Germline values: CDR1 GTSNPN, CDR2 SVGIG (reference sequence). CDR3 residues: CAWIRGRSGNTIYF. CDR3 nucleotide sequence: TGTGCCTGGATACGGGGGCGATCTGGAAACACCATATATTTT.

The genes are TRBV28 and TRBJ1-4; D gene uncertain. The ends were cut back, 1 base at V and 10 bases at J, with 16 bases in the middle. The CDR3 consists of 15 residues. Germline CDR1 MDHEN, CDR2 SYDVKM. DNA of the CDR3: TGTGCCAGCAGTTTATCCCCTCCTCGGAGGCGAAAACTGTTTTTT. Protein sequence: CASSLSPPRRRKLFF.

The V and J genes are TRBV15 and TRBJ2-1; no definite D call. V lost 0 bases to trimming and J lost 9 bases, with 9 bases between them. The germline V gene has CDR1 LNHNV and CDR2 YYDKDF (reference sequence). This CDR3 comprises 13 residues. DNA of the CDR3: TGTGCCACCAGCAGAGAGTGGTCGGCTGAGCAGTTCTTC. Translating gives CATSREWSAEQFF. The variable domain in full, completed from reference TRBV15 and TRBJ2-1, reads DAMVIQNPRYQVTQFGKPVTLSCSQTLNHNVMYWYQQKSSQAPKLLFHYYDKDFNNEADTPDNFQSRRPNTSFCFLDIRSPGLGDTAMYLCATSREWSAEQFFGPGTRLTVL.

The chain joins TRBV13 to TRBJ2-5; D may be TRBD1 (7 bases). The CDR3 spans 18 residues. CDR1 PRHDT and CDR2 FYEKMQ come from the germline V gene (reference sequence). The germline V and J ends were trimmed by 5 bases and 7 bases, with 29 bases remaining between them. CDR3 DNA sequence: TGTGCCAGCAGCCGGCGAGTCGGGGGACAGCGAGAACCCTGGACCCAGTACTTC. It is translated as CASSRRVGGQREPWTQYF.

V gene TRBV5-1 combines with J gene TRBJ2-5; TRBD1 aligns across 10 bases. From germline, CDR1 is SGHRS and CDR2 YFSETQ. V shed 3 bases and J 3 bases; nucleotides not matched to a gene: 5. The CDR3 contains 15 residues. CDR3 nucleotide sequence: TGCGCCAGCAGCTGGAGGACAGGGGGTAAAGAGACCCAGTACTTC. This encodes CASSWRTGGKETQYF.

The chain couples TRBV28 to TRBJ2-3, with D tentatively TRBD1 or TRBD2 (6 bases each). The CDR3 sequence is 14 residues long. The germline V gene has CDR1 MDHEN and CDR2 SYDVKM. Trimming pared 6 bases from V and 4 bases from J, leaving 14 bases between. The CDR3 bases are TGTGCCAGCAGCCCCCCGGGGGCCCCAGATACGCAGTATTTT. It encodes CASSPPGAPDTQYF.

This chain's CDR3 is CAISPGQGVVGYTF. The CDR3, as DNA: TGTGCCATCAGTCCGGGACAGGGGGTTGTTGGCTACACCTTC. This chain joins TRBV10-3 and TRBJ1-2, with 11 bases lining up with TRBD1. V was pared by 5 bases and J by 7 bases, with 6 bases of the junction left unmatched. The CDR3 has 14 residues. Germline CDR1 is ENHRY and CDR2 is SYGVKD.

J is TRBJ2-3 and V is TRBV4-1, with 15 positions matching TRBD2. CDR1 and CDR2 from the germline V gene are MGHRA and YSYEKL. The V segment lost 1 base and the J segment 0 bases; nucleotides outside the gene matches: 11. The CDR3 consists of 21 residues. The CDR3 bases are TGCGCCAGCAGCCAAGTCGGTTGGGGGACTAGCGGGAGGTCTAGCACAGATACGCAGTATTTT. Its translation is CASSQVGWGTSGRSSTDTQYF.

The chain carries TRBV7-2 and TRBJ1-1; D gene uncertain. Germline V gene lookup returns CDR1 SGHTA and CDR2 FQGNSA. There are 16 residues in the CDR3. Trimming took 2 bases from V and 4 from J, leaving 17 bases between them. The CDR3 protein is CASSLWQVTLGTEAFF. CDR3 in DNA: TGTGCCAGCAGCTTATGGCAGGTTACCCTTGGCACTGAAGCTTTCTTT.

The CDR3 here is CASSRTEGYEQYF. The CDR3 DNA reads TGTGCCAGCTCAAGGACAGAAGGCTACGAGCAGTACTTC. The V and J genes are TRBV18 and TRBJ2-7, with D maybe TRBD1 (6 bases). Germline V gene data show CDR1 as KGHSH and CDR2 as LQKENI. Trimming shortened V by 5 bases and J by 3 bases, and 11 bases separated the two germline ends. The CDR3 is 13 residues long.

This clone was seen just once. The chain links TRBV19 to TRBJ1-5; TRBD1 aligns across 7 bases. Per germline, CDR1 LNHDA and CDR2 SQIVND (reference sequence). J was trimmed by 9 bases and V by 0 bases; bases with no gene match: 11. This CDR3 spans 16 amino acids. Here the CDR3 reads CASSIDRPTGSRPQHF. CDR3 sequence (DNA): TGTGCCAGTAGTATAGATAGGCCGACAGGGAGTCGGCCCCAGCATTTT.